One sample yielded the 27 T cell receptor beta chains listed below, sequenced in a study of T-cell reconstitution after alpha-beta-depleted transplantation in children. The TCRbeta library was prepared with unique molecular identifiers. From the PCR reads, TCRdb called clonotypes with MiXCR, one entry per CDR3 protein. Among about 610,000 distinct CDR3 sequences listed, about 11% were seen once. This material consisted of PBMCs from the stem cell graft donor, taken from the stem cell graft. The receptors come from a human donor who donated a stem cell graft to a child with acute myeloid leukemia.

This sequence joins TRBV7-2 and TRBJ1-6; no reliable D call. The V and J ends lost 5 bases and 8 bases respectively, with 16 bases between them. Looked up from germline, CDR1 is SGHTA and CDR2 is FQGNSA. The CDR3 consists of 15 residues. CDR3 loop: CASSATQRSDSPLHF. The CDR3 nucleotides are TGTGCCAGCAGCGCCACCCAGAGGTCGGATTCACCCCTCCACTTT.

This clonotype was recorded at least ten times. The CDR3: CASSRQGSDSPLHF. CDR3 nucleotides: TGTGCCAGCAGCAGACAGGGGAGTGATTCACCCCTCCACTTT. This chain links TRBV27 with TRBJ1-6, with TRBD1 identical over 8 bases. V lost 6 bases, J lost 8 bases, and 6 bases stayed unmatched. The CDR3 loop spans 14 amino acids. Germline V gene data show CDR1 as MNHEY and CDR2 as SMNVEV (reference sequence).

The chain is built from TRBV12-3 or TRBV12-4 and TRBJ2-1, with 13 nucleotides matching TRBD2. The CDR3 runs to 13 residues. Trimming cost V 4 bases and J 15 bases; bases outside gene matches: 6. The CDR3 DNA follows: TGTGCCAGCAGTTCCCGGACTAGCGGGAGCCCGTTCTTC. Amino acid sequence: CASSSRTSGSPFF.

The V call is TRBV27, the J call TRBJ2-7, with 7 bases matching TRBD1. With 3 bases clipped from V and 0 bases from J, the junction kept 11 bases outside the gene matches. CDR1 MNHEY and CDR2 SMNVEV come from the germline V gene (reference sequence). This CDR3 has 17 residues. The CDR3 loop reads CASSLGPEGASSYEQYF. In nucleotides, the CDR3 is TGTGCCAGCAGTTTGGGCCCTGAGGGGGCCAGCTCCTACGAGCAGTACTTC.

The sample holds many counts of this clonotype. J is TRBJ2-2 and V is TRBV24-1, with TRBD1 identical over 10 bases. Germline-derived CDR1 and CDR2 are KGHDR and SFDVKD. Losses at the gene ends were 2 bases for V and 7 bases for J; bases not matched to a gene: 6. The CDR3 totals 16 residues. In DNA, the CDR3 is TGTGCCACCAGTGATTGGGGACAGGGGACGGGCGGGGAGCTGTTTTTT. Translating it yields CATSDWGQGTGGELFF.

The table lists this clonotype with a few counts. V gene TRBV7-2 combines with J gene TRBJ2-5; D is ambiguous. Trimming removed 5 bases at V and 10 bases at J, with 14 bases between. In germline, CDR1 is SGHTA, CDR2 FQGNSA. CDR3 length: 12 residues. The CDR3 DNA reads TGTGCCAGCAGCGTTACGATTGGGTTCCAGTACTTC. Amino acid sequence: CASSVTIGFQYF.

The genes are TRBV25-1 and TRBJ2-1; 7 nucleotides align to TRBD2. J was trimmed by 1 base and V by 6 bases; bases with no gene match: 9. Germline-derived CDR1 and CDR2 are MGHDK and SYGVNS. This CDR3 has 16 amino acids. CDR3 amino acids: CASSRVRGDSYNEQFF. The CDR3 DNA follows: TGTGCCAGCAGCCGTGTCCGGGGGGATTCCTACAATGAGCAGTTCTTC.

The sample holds many counts of this clonotype. The chain is built from TRBV7-2 and TRBJ2-2; D unresolved. V was trimmed by 5 bases and J by 7 bases, leaving 11 bases between them. The CDR3 sequence is 13 residues long. The germline CDR1 and CDR2 sequences are SGHTA and FQGNSA. The CDR3 DNA sequence: TGTGCCAGCAGCCCGTCCCTCAGCGGGGAGCTGTTTTTT. The encoded protein is CASSPSLSGELFF.

The chain recombines TRBV5-1 with TRBJ2-1; 10 nucleotides line up with TRBD2. Trimming removed 1 base from V and 4 bases from J; junction bases left unmatched: 5. Germline V CDR1 and CDR2: SGHRS, YFSETQ. The CDR3 sequence is 16 residues long. The CDR3 reads CASSLTSGTVYNEQFF. CDR3 DNA: TGCGCCAGCAGCTTGACTAGCGGGACTGTGTACAATGAGCAGTTCTTC.

V usage is TRBV5-1 and J usage is TRBJ2-3; TRBD2 might be the D (5 bases). The V gene lost 4 bases and the J gene lost 2 bases, with 20 bases spanning the gap. The CDR3 has 17 residues. Germline assignment: CDR1 SGHRS and CDR2 YFSETQ. The CDR3 loop is CASSGGLGFQNTDTQYF. In nucleotides, the CDR3 is TGCGCCAGCAGCGGAGGATTGGGCTTTCAAAACACAGATACGCAGTATTTT. Full variable domain (rest looked up from reference TRBV5-1 and TRBJ2-3): KAGVTQTPRYLIKTRGQQVTLSCSPISGHRSVSWYQQTPGQGLQFLFEYFSETQRNKGNFPGRFSGRQFSNSRSEMNVSTLELGDSALYLCASSGGLGFQNTDTQYFGPGTRLTVL.

There are a few counts of this clonotype. Germline is not matched at one junction end, which may reflect a read error. V is TRBV25-1 and J is TRBJ1-1, with TRBD1 matching over 7 bases. CDR3 length equals 13 residues. Germline loops: CDR1 MGHDK, CDR2 SYGVNS. CDR3 bases: TGTGCCAGCGGTGACAGGGTGGGCACTGAAGCTTTCTTT. Translating gives CASGDRVGTEAFF. The full variable domain, in which reference TRBV25-1 and TRBJ1-1 provide the parts outside the CDR3, is EADIYQTPRYLVIGTGKKITLECSQTMGHDKMYWYQQDPGMELHLIHYSYGVNSTEKGDLSSESTVSRIRTEHFPLTLESARPSHTSQYLCASGDRVGTEAFFGQGTRLTVV.

Comment on this clonotype: This clone may be a read error of a much larger clone one base away. The CDR3 carries no conserved terminal phenylalanine or tryptophan, so it likely arises from a read error. The chain combines TRBV7-2 with TRBJ1-3; possible D gene TRBD1, 5 bases. The CDR3 contains 14 residues. Looked up from germline, CDR1 is SGHTA and CDR2 is FQGNSA. Trimming took off 1 base at V and 5 bases at J, with 9 bases between the two ends. CDR3 loop: CASSLVPGRNTIYI. Written as DNA, the CDR3 is TGTGCCAGCAGCTTAGTTCCAGGGAGAAACACCATATATATT.

V is TRBV12-3 or TRBV12-4 and J is TRBJ2-1; a weak D match, TRBD1 (6 bases). This CDR3 has 14 amino acids. The ends were cut back, 5 bases at V and 8 bases at J, with 16 bases in the middle. The CDR3 coding sequence is TGTGCCAGCAGTCCGATAATCCAGGGGCATGAGCAGTTCTTC. It encodes CASSPIIQGHEQFF.

This clonotype was counted ten times or more. The chain employs TRBV27 and TRBJ2-1; 11 nucleotides align to TRBD2. This CDR3 comprises 15 residues. Trimming took 6 bases from V and 8 from J; bases not matched to a gene: 9. CDR1 and CDR2 (germline): MNHEY, SMNVEV (reference sequence). Written as DNA, the CDR3 is TGTGCCAGCAGGGGACTAGCGGACACCTGGGATGAGCAGTTCTTC. Protein product: CASRGLADTWDEQFF.

Only a few counts were recorded for this clonotype. The chain links TRBV20-1 to TRBJ2-7, with D unclear. The CDR3 sequence is 10 residues long. V was pared by 3 bases and J by 6 bases, with 6 bases between. CDR1 is DFQATT, CDR2 SNEGSKA, per germline (reference sequence). The CDR3 loop reads CSAREREQYF. The CDR3 DNA sequence: TGCAGTGCTAGGGAGCGCGAGCAGTACTTC.

This sequence joins TRBV15 and TRBJ2-7; weak D call: TRBD1 (6 bases). V lost 1 base and J 5 bases, leaving 18 bases between the germline ends. CDR3 length equals 16 residues. Germline loops: CDR1 LNHNV, CDR2 YYDKDF (reference sequence). The DNA for the CDR3 is TGTGCCACCAGCAGAGGCCTGGGGGCCGTCCCCCACGAGCAGTACTTC. It specifies CATSRGLGAVPHEQYF.

This clonotype occurred a few times. This rearrangement joins TRBV28 to TRBJ2-1; TRBD2 matches 13 bases. Germline trimming cut 6 bases from V and 6 bases from J; bases unmatched to any gene: 5. Germline V gives CDR1 MDHEN, CDR2 SYDVKM. The CDR3 runs to 15 residues. This chain's CDR3 is CASSSTSGRANEQFF. The CDR3 DNA sequence: TGTGCCAGCAGCTCTACTAGCGGGAGGGCCAATGAGCAGTTCTTC.

V usage is TRBV30 and J usage is TRBJ1-5; 7 bases match TRBD1. Per the germline V gene, CDR1 is GTSNPN and CDR2 is SVGIG (reference sequence). The CDR3 contains 12 residues. V shed 6 bases, J shed 7 bases, and the junction held 6 bases outside the gene matches. CDR3 amino acids: CACDRVGQPQHF. DNA for the CDR3: TGTGCCTGCGACAGGGTGGGACAGCCCCAGCATTTT.

This clonotype was detected ten times or more. CDR3 residues: CASSSQKTQYF. For the CDR3, the DNA is TGTGCCAGCAGCTCGCAGAAGACCCAGTACTTC. The J gene is TRBJ2-5, the V gene TRBV7-2, with no clear D. CDR3 length equals 11 residues. Germline CDR1 SGHTA, CDR2 FQGNSA. V shed 4 bases and J shed 6 bases, with 6 bases lying between them.

This clonotype was recorded many times. The genes are TRBV19 and TRBJ2-3, with 9 bases identical to TRBD2. J gave up 0 bases and V 5 bases, and 6 bases lay outside the gene matches. Germline CDR1 LNHDA, CDR2 SQIVND (reference sequence). The CDR3 length is 16 residues. The CDR3 spells CASSAIAGVSTDTQYF. The CDR3 bases are TGTGCCAGTAGTGCGATAGCGGGAGTTAGCACAGATACGCAGTATTTT. The full variable domain, in which reference TRBV19 and TRBJ2-3 provide the parts outside the CDR3, is DGGITQSPKYLFRKEGQNVTLSCEQNLNHDAMYWYRQDPGQGLRLIYYSQIVNDFQKGDIAEGYSVSREKKESFPLTVTSAQKNPTAFYLCASSAIAGVSTDTQYFGPGTRLTVL.

The V and J genes are TRBV7-2 and TRBJ2-7, with D perhaps TRBD2 (7 bases). The CDR3 contains 15 residues. The germline V gene encodes CDR1 SGHTA and CDR2 FQGNSA. V dropped 4 bases and J dropped 2 bases, with 15 bases sitting between them. The CDR3 loop reads CASSWGRELPYEQYF. CDR3 sequence (DNA): TGTGCCAGCAGCTGGGGGCGGGAGCTTCCCTACGAGCAGTACTTC.

The chain joins TRBV6-5 to TRBJ2-6, with D maybe TRBD1 (6 bases). Germline values: CDR1 MNHEY, CDR2 SVGAGI. Trimming left V 4 bases short and J 2 bases short, with 15 bases between. The CDR3 length is 17 residues. The CDR3 sequence: CASSSHTQGTGANVLTF. In nucleotides, the CDR3 is TGTGCCAGCAGTTCCCATACACAGGGTACTGGGGCCAACGTCCTGACTTTC.

This chain connects TRBV7-8 to TRBJ1-5; D is perhaps TRBD1 (5 bases). The ends were cut back, 5 bases at V and 4 bases at J, with 12 bases in the middle. The V gene's germline CDR1 is SGHVS and CDR2 FQNEAQ. This CDR3 comprises 14 residues. CDR3 protein: CASSLRTINQPQHF. The CDR3 DNA reads TGTGCCAGCAGCCTCAGGACAATAAATCAGCCCCAGCATTTT.

This clonotype has a handful of counts. This chain links TRBV6-2 or TRBV6-3 with TRBJ2-2; D possibly matches TRBD1 or TRBD2 (5 bases each). CDR1 is MNHEY, CDR2 SVGEGT, per germline. V was shortened by 2 bases and J by 4 bases, with 11 bases between the two germline ends. This CDR3 has 15 amino acids. The CDR3 sequence: CASSYAPGGTGELFF. The CDR3 region has the DNA TGTGCCAGCAGTTACGCCCCTGGGGGCACCGGGGAGCTGTTTTTT.

This clonotype was detected a few times. This chain connects TRBV11-2 to TRBJ2-3; 13 bases are a match to TRBD2. This CDR3 region has 19 residues. Unmatched junction bases numbered 14, after V lost 5 bases and J lost 3 bases. The germline CDR1 and CDR2 sequences are SGHAT and FQNNGV. Here the CDR3 reads CASSPILGLAGSTTDTQYF. In DNA, the CDR3 is TGTGCCAGCAGCCCCATATTGGGACTAGCGGGATCGACGACAGATACGCAGTATTTT.

This clonotype has only a few counts. The CDR3 DNA follows: TGTGCCAGCAGCAACCGCGGGGGCGCTGGAAACACCATATATTTT. Its protein is CASSNRGGAGNTIYF. The V gene is TRBV3-1, the J gene TRBJ1-3; possibly TRBD1 for D (6 bases). V was clipped by 5 bases and J by 2 bases, with 13 bases between them. The CDR3 sequence is 15 residues long. Per the germline V gene, CDR1 is LGHDT and CDR2 is YNNKEL (reference sequence).

The chain combines TRBV4-2 with TRBJ2-7; 10 nucleotides align to TRBD2. This CDR3 spans 18 amino acids. The V and J ends lost 0 bases and 2 bases, in that order; junction bases with no gene match: 10. CDR1 is LGHNA and CDR2 is YNFKEQ in the germline V gene. The CDR3 region has the DNA TGTGCCAGCAGCCAAGATTCTCTTACTAGCGGGATGACCTACGAGCAGTACTTC. Translation gives CASSQDSLTSGMTYEQYF.